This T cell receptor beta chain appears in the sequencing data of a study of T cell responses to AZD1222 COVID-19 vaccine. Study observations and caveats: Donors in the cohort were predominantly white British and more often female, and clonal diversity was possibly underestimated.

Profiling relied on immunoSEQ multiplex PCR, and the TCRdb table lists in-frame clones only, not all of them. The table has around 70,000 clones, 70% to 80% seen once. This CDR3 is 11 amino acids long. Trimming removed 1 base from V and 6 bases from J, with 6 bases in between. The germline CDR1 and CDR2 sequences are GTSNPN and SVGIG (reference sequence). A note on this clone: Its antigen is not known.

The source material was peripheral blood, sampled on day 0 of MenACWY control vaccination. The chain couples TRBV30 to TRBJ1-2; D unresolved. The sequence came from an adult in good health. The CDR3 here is CAWSGGDGYTF. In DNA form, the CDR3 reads TGTGCCTGGAGTGGGGGAGATGGCTACACCTTC. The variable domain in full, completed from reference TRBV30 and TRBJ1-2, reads SQTIHQWPATLVQPVGSPLSLECTVEGTSNPNLYWYRQAAGRGLQLLFYSVGIGQISSEVPQNLSASRPQDRQFILSSKKLLLSDSGFYLCAWSGGDGYTFGSGTRLTVV.